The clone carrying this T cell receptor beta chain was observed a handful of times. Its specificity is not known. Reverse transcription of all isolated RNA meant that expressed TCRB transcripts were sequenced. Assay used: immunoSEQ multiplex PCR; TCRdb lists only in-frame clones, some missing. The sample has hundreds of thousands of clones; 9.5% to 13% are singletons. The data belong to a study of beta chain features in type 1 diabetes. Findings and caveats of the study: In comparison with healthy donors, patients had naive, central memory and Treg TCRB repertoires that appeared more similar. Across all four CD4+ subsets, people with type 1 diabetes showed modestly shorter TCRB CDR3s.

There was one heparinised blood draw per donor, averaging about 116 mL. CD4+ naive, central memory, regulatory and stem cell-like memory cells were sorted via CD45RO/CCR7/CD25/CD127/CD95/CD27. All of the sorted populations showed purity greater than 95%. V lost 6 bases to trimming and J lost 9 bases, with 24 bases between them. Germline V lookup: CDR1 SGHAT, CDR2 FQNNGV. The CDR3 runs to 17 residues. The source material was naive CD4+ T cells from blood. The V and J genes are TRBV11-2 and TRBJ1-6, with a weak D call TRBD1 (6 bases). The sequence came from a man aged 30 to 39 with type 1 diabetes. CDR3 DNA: TGTGCCAGCAGGCCATTTAGGCTGACAGGACGGGGTTCACCCCTCCACTTT. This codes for CASRPFRLTGRGSPLHF.